The sequence of this T cell receptor (beta chain) was determined in a study of blood T cell repertoires in COVID-19. Original processing notes: Estimated nucleated cell counts came from reference gene primer amplification. This table comes from immunoSEQ multiplex PCR, and its TCRdb copy is limited to in-frame clones, with some not included. V, J and clone size were drawn from that table, and D and trimming were deduced from the DNA. There are 250,000 or so clones in the sample; around 90% occur only once, and about 10% lies in the top ten. The CDR3 covers 15 residues. CDR1 is SGHTA and CDR2 is FQGNSA in the germline V gene. The germline V and J ends were trimmed by 8 bases and 6 bases, with 20 bases remaining between them. Cohorts were based on clinical histories the participants reported. The study counted Cohort 3 donors as recovered given two negative PCRs, clearance, or symptom resolution.

The rearrangement uses TRBV7-2 and TRBJ1-5; D is ambiguous. Material: PBMCs or T cells enriched from blood (not recorded which). This TCR was sampled from a man aged 25-45 years who had recovered from COVID-19. CDR3 sequence reads: CASSLGVAPGQPQHF. In DNA form, the CDR3 reads TGTGCCAGCTCCCTCGGGGTTGCCCCAGGTCAGCCCCAGCATTTT.